This T cell receptor (beta chain) was recovered during a study of T cell responses to AZD1222 COVID-19 vaccine. Study-level points and caveats: White British ancestry dominated among donors, who included more females, and clonal diversity was possibly underestimated. Epitopes outside B.1.351 and B.1.1.7 mutated regions reportedly drew nearly half of spike TCRs. Recipients of AZD1222 seropositive at baseline numbered only 6 or 7.

Germline V lookup: CDR1 SGHAT, CDR2 FQDESV (reference sequence). V was pared by 4 bases and J by 10 bases, with 10 bases of the junction left unmatched. This CDR3 is built from 14 residues. In regard to this clone: The antigen remains undetermined.

Libraries were prepared by immunoSEQ multiplex PCR; TCRdb keeps only in-frame clonotypes and omits some of them. This sample carries over 50,000 clones, approximately 88% of them seen once, and the ten largest clones take approximately 15%. The sequenced sample was peripheral blood, obtained on day 0 of AZD1222 vaccination. The chain recombines TRBV11-1 with TRBJ2-1; 7 nucleotides align to TRBD1. The sequence came from an adult in good health. CDR3 sequence reads: CASSYRTGQGEQFF. CDR3 coding DNA: TGTGCCAGCAGCTACCGGACAGGCCAGGGCGAGCAGTTCTTC.